These 17 T cell receptor beta chains share one sample of origin, sequenced in a study of blood T cell repertoires in COVID-19. Measured with immunoSEQ multiplex PCR; TCRdb has only the in-frame clones, and not every one. The sample holds 100,000 or so clones, about 89% seen once. Sequenced sample: peripheral blood. The origin of the receptors is a man in his forties or fifties with active COVID-19.

The chain recombines TRBV11-2 with TRBJ2-5; the D gene is possibly TRBD2 (6 bases). V was clipped by 8 bases and J by 3 bases, with 16 bases between them. Germline CDR1 and CDR2: SGHAT and FQNNGV. This CDR3 contains 14 residues. CDR3 nucleotide sequence: TGTGCCAGCGGAATTCCCGGGAGAGAAGAGACCCAGTACTTC. Translation: CASGIPGREETQYF.

The chain is built from TRBV19 and TRBJ2-3; D is possibly TRBD2 (7 bases). Germline V gives CDR1 LNHDA, CDR2 SQIVND (reference sequence). This CDR3 comprises 16 residues. Trimming removed 3 bases from V and 6 bases from J, with 19 bases in between. CDR3 nucleotides: TGTGCCAGTAGTATCGCGGGGGCTGCCAGGTGGGATACGCAGTATTTT. Amino acid sequence: CASSIAGAARWDTQYF.

The chain is built from TRBV23-1 and TRBJ2-5; TRBD2 matches at 15 bases. TRBV23-1 is an ORF for which the function is uncertain. The CDR3 is 17 amino acids. Trimming removed 6 bases from V and 5 bases from J; junction bases left unmatched: 10. CDR3 sequence (DNA): TGCGCCAGCAGCCCAGGACTAGCGGGAGGGCCACTGGAGACCCAGTACTTC. It codes for CASSPGLAGGPLETQYF.

The J gene is TRBJ2-2, the V gene TRBV18, with 13 bases that match TRBD2. V lost 4 bases, J lost 6 bases, and 8 bases stayed unmatched. This CDR3 spans 17 amino acids. The V gene's germline CDR1 is KGHSH and CDR2 LQKENI. The CDR3 spells CASSRGTSGMSAGELFF. The CDR3 bases are TGTGCCAGCTCACGAGGGACTAGCGGGATGAGCGCCGGGGAGCTGTTTTTT.

V usage is TRBV11-2 and J usage is TRBJ2-7; TRBD2 is a possible D gene (6 bases). Germline CDR1 reads SGHAT; CDR2 reads FQNNGV. Between the trimmed V and J ends, which lost 3 bases and 7 bases, there was a span of 13 bases. The CDR3 sequence is 13 residues long. The CDR3 spells CASSFSDGGEQYF. The CDR3 DNA reads as TGTGCCAGCAGCTTTAGTGATGGGGGGGAGCAGTACTTC.

The genes are TRBV18 and TRBJ1-1; 11 positions match TRBD1. The CDR3 sequence is 17 residues long. J was trimmed by 0 bases and V by 3 bases; bases with no gene match: 6. Looked up from germline, CDR1 is KGHSH and CDR2 is LQKENI. Written as DNA, the CDR3 is TGTGCCAGCTCACCCCGGGACAGGGGGATCATGAACACTGAAGCTTTCTTT. It yields the protein CASSPRDRGIMNTEAFF.

CDR3 in amino acids: CASSQSWGSRTGNDNEQFF. The CDR3 DNA reads TGCGCCAGCAGTCAATCTTGGGGAAGCCGGACAGGGAACGACAATGAGCAGTTCTTC. The chain recombines TRBV23-1 with TRBJ2-1; 8 bases fit TRBD1. TRBV23-1 is an ORF; its function is uncertain. The CDR3 sequence is 19 residues long. With V trimmed by 0 bases and J by 5 bases, 15 bases remained unmatched.

The V call is TRBV9, the J call TRBJ2-5; 8 nucleotides agree with TRBD2. The CDR3 loop spans 17 amino acids. Germline V CDR1 and CDR2: SGDLS, YYNGEE. V was pared by 0 bases and J by 1 base, with 8 bases of the junction left unmatched. The CDR3 protein is CASSVGAAGARQETQYF. CDR3 sequence (DNA): TGTGCCAGCAGCGTAGGGGCAGCGGGGGCGCGCCAAGAGACCCAGTACTTC.

The V call is TRBV19, the J call TRBJ1-4, with a tentative D call TRBD1 (6 bases). Deletions cut 2 bases from V and 3 bases from J, with 10 bases between. CDR3 length: 15 residues. Germline V lookup: CDR1 LNHDA, CDR2 SQIVND (reference sequence). CDR3 bases: TGTGCCAGTAGTATATTGGGGGCGGCTAATGAAAAACTGTTTTTT. It specifies CASSILGAANEKLFF.

This chain links TRBV6-5 with TRBJ1-2, with D maybe TRBD1 (6 bases). Per germline, CDR1 MNHEY and CDR2 SVGAGI. CDR3 size: 15 residues. V gave up 10 bases and J gave up 1 base, with 19 bases separating them. The DNA of the CDR3 is TGTGCCACCGACTACAGGGTGACAATTAACTATGGCTACACCTTC. Its protein is CATDYRVTINYGYTF.

V and J are TRBV11-3 and TRBJ1-4; weak D call: TRBD1 (6 bases). V was trimmed by 11 bases and J by 3 bases, leaving 13 bases between them. The CDR3 has 13 residues. Germline V gives CDR1 SGHNT, CDR2 YENEEA. The CDR3 loop reads CASAGAANEKLFF. The CDR3 coding sequence is TGTGCCTCCGCAGGGGCGGCTAATGAAAAACTGTTTTTT.

The chain uses TRBV15 and TRBJ2-7; perhaps TRBD2 as D (6 bases). Trimming pared 0 bases from V and 6 bases from J, leaving 6 bases between. The CDR3 is 12 amino acids. Germline CDR1 is LNHNV and CDR2 is YYDKDF (reference sequence). The CDR3 loop reads CATSREGGEQYV. The CDR3 DNA reads as TGTGCCACCAGCAGAGAGGGGGGCGAGCAGTACGTC.

The chain couples TRBV29-1 to TRBJ1-5; a weak D match, TRBD1 (5 bases). The CDR3 consists of 13 residues. Deletions cut 4 bases from V and 4 bases from J, with 11 bases between. Germline CDR1 is SQVTM and CDR2 is ANQGSEA. The CDR3 loop reads CSVGAGLNQPQHF. The CDR3 nucleotides are TGCAGCGTTGGGGCGGGACTAAATCAGCCCCAGCATTTT.

This chain links TRBV24-1 with TRBJ1-2; a possible D gene is TRBD1 (6 bases). This CDR3 is built from 15 residues. Trimming took 3 bases from V and 4 from J, leaving 14 bases between them. The V gene's germline CDR1 is KGHDR and CDR2 SFDVKD. The CDR3 protein is CATSDSTGHFYGYTF. The CDR3 coding sequence is TGTGCCACCAGTGATAGCACAGGGCACTTCTATGGCTACACCTTC.

The chain combines TRBV27 with TRBJ2-1, with TRBD2 matching over 13 bases. CDR1 is MNHEY, CDR2 SMNVEV, per germline (reference sequence). V shed 8 bases, J shed 5 bases, and the junction held 18 bases outside the gene matches. This CDR3 region has 19 residues. This CDR3 is CASSMSAVTTSGRNNEQFF. Here the CDR3 DNA reads TGTGCCAGCTCCATGAGCGCAGTGACGACTAGCGGGAGGAACAATGAGCAGTTCTTC.

This clone was seen a single time. The genes are TRBV11-3 and TRBJ2-2; D might be TRBD1 (5 bases). Germline lookup yields CDR1 SGHNT and CDR2 YENEEA. The length of the CDR3 is 13 residues. Trimming left V 3 bases short and J 6 bases short, with 8 bases between. The DNA for the CDR3 is TGTGCCAGCAGCTTCGAAGGGGCCGGGGAGCTGTTTTTT. Amino acid sequence: CASSFEGAGELFF.

The chain joins TRBV19 to TRBJ2-2; TRBD1 aligns across 8 bases. CDR1 LNHDA and CDR2 SQIVND come from the germline V gene (reference sequence). There are 15 residues in the CDR3. V lost 2 bases to trimming and J lost 6 bases; unmatched junction nucleotides: 5. CDR3 sequence reads: CASSIRQGAAGELFF. The CDR3 region has the DNA TGTGCCAGTAGTATACGGCAGGGGGCAGCCGGGGAGCTGTTTTTT.